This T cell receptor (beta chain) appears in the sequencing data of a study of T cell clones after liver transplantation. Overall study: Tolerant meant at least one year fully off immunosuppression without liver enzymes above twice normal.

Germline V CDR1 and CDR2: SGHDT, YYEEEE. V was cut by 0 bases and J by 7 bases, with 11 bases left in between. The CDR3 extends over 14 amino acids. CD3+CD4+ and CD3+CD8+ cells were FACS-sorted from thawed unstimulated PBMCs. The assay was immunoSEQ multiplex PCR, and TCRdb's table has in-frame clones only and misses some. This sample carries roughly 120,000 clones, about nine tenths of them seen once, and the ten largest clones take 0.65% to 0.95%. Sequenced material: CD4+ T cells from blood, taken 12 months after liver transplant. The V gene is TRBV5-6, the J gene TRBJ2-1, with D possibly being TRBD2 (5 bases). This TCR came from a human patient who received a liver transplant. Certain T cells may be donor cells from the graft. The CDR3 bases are TGTGCCAGCAGCTTGGAGATGCGGGTTAATGAGCAGTTCTTC. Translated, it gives CASSLEMRVNEQFF.